This T cell receptor (beta chain) was sequenced during a study of post-analysis software for immune sequencing data. Study-wide results and caveats: Pronounced co-clustering by F measure was evident among identically batched samples. Controls had lower frequencies than patients of roughly five TRBV segments, which included TRBV5-6, TRBV5-1 and TRBV20-1.

TCR beta libraries were prepared from cDNA with unique molecular identifiers. TCRdb re-called the PCR reads through MiXCR, storing one row per CDR3 protein. The repertoire holds 250,000 to 300,000 distinct CDR3 sequences, with around 34% as singletons. Germline values: CDR1 MNHEY, CDR2 SVGAGI. The CDR3 totals 14 residues. The ends lost 8 bases at V and 4 bases at J; junction bases unmatched: 7. There are many counts of this clonotype. Its antigen is not known. The sample consisted of blood. The chain uses TRBV6-5 and TRBJ1-4; TRBD1 agrees at 7 bases. This TCR came from a girl aged 5 to 17 with multiple sclerosis. The CDR3 DNA is TGTGCCAGCGGCCGGGACAGAGTTAATGAAAAACTGTTTTTT. Its translation is CASGRDRVNEKLFF.